The 31 T cell receptor beta chains given below trace back to one sample, sequenced in a study of graft-versus-host responses after intestinal transplantation. Repertoires were generated with immunoSEQ multiplex PCR, while TCRdb's copy carries only in-frame clones and drops some. The sample gives around 99,000 clones, roughly 87% of which show up once; less than 0.85% is in the top ten. The antigens these receptors bind are not known. Sequenced here: unstimulated CD4+ T cells sorted from spleen or lymph node cells, sampled before transplant. These receptor sequences come from a human donor who was the organ donor for an intestinal transplant.

This clone was picked up a small number of times. The chain couples TRBV10-3 to TRBJ1-3; TRBD1 might be the D (6 bases). V lost 8 bases, J lost 4 bases, and 12 bases lay in between. CDR3 length: 13 amino acids. Germline CDR1 ENHRY, CDR2 SYGVKD. CDR3 sequence reads: CAIEQGIGNTIYF. In nucleotides, the CDR3 is TGTGCCATCGAACAGGGAATCGGAAACACCATATATTTT.

Only one count was recorded for this clone. The genes are TRBV18 and TRBJ1-2; 8 positions agree with TRBD1. From germline, CDR1 is KGHSH and CDR2 LQKENI. The CDR3 is 16 residues long. V was clipped by 1 base and J by 3 bases; unmatched bases: 7. CDR3 sequence reads: CASSPRATGEDYGYTF. The CDR3 DNA is TGTGCCAGCTCACCACGAGCGACAGGGGAAGACTATGGCTACACCTTC.

This clone appeared a single time. The chain couples TRBV4-1 to TRBJ2-7; a weak D match, TRBD1 (5 bases). Germline CDR1 is MGHRA and CDR2 is YSYEKL. V shed 5 bases and J shed 1 base, with 15 bases lying between them. The CDR3 length is 15 residues. The CDR3 nucleotides read TGCGCCAGCAGCTCTCACTGGCGACAGTCCTACGAGCAGTACTTC. The encoded protein is CASSSHWRQSYEQYF.

The chain couples TRBV6-6 to TRBJ2-1, with 10 bases that match TRBD1. The CDR3 loop spans 15 amino acids. Germline V gene lookup returns CDR1 MNHNY and CDR2 SVGAGI (reference sequence). V trimming: 4 bases; J trimming: 4 bases; junction bases outside the gene matches: 4. This chain's CDR3 is CASSFRDRGYNEQFF. DNA of the CDR3: TGTGCCAGCAGTTTCCGGGACAGGGGATACAATGAGCAGTTCTTC.

The chain links TRBV19 to TRBJ2-1; D is uncertain. CDR1 and CDR2 (germline): LNHDA, SQIVND (reference sequence). V lost 4 bases and J 8 bases, leaving 15 bases between the germline ends. This CDR3 has 14 residues. The CDR3 bases are TGTGCCAGTAGTACCCGCCGACTTGGCCATGAGCAGTTCTTC. This translates into CASSTRRLGHEQFF.

V gene TRBV19 combines with J gene TRBJ1-4, with a weak D call TRBD1 (5 bases). The V gene lost 6 bases and the J gene lost 7 bases, with 15 bases spanning the gap. The CDR3 is 14 amino acids. Germline CDR1 and CDR2: LNHDA and SQIVND (reference sequence). The CDR3 DNA follows: TGTGCCAGTAGGCCCAGGGCGCGTGGTGAAAAACTGTTTTTT. Residues: CASRPRARGEKLFF.

The rearrangement links TRBV19 to TRBJ1-5; tentative D call: TRBD1 (6 bases). The CDR3 runs to 19 residues. The V end was cut by 5 bases, the J end by 0 bases, with 23 bases between. Germline V gene lookup returns CDR1 LNHDA and CDR2 SQIVND (reference sequence). The CDR3 here is CASSPITGRERHSNQPQHF. The CDR3 DNA reads as TGTGCCAGTAGTCCGATTACAGGGCGAGAGAGACATAGCAATCAGCCCCAGCATTTT.

V usage is TRBV27 and J usage is TRBJ1-5; 10 bases line up with TRBD1. Germline V lookup: CDR1 MNHEY, CDR2 SMNVEV (reference sequence). There are 15 residues in the CDR3. V shed 8 bases, J shed 5 bases, and the junction held 9 bases outside the gene matches. The chain's CDR3 is CASGTKGTGDQPQHF. The CDR3 DNA reads TGTGCCAGCGGAACAAAAGGGACAGGGGATCAGCCCCAGCATTTT.

The V gene is TRBV6-1, the J gene TRBJ2-2, with D possibly being TRBD2 (6 bases). In germline, CDR1 is MNHNS, CDR2 SASEGT. Deletions cut 5 bases from V and 6 bases from J, with 13 bases between. CDR3 length equals 14 residues. In DNA form, the CDR3 reads TGTGCCAGCAGTTTCGCTAGCGAAGCCGGGGAGCTGTTTTTT. The encoded protein is CASSFASEAGELFF.

V gene TRBV5-1 combines with J gene TRBJ2-5; weak D call: TRBD2 (5 bases). The tail of the sequence fits TRBJ2-7 better, so the J call may be wrong. The CDR3 is made up of 14 amino acids. From germline, CDR1 is SGHRS and CDR2 YFSETQ. This CDR3 is CASSLARGTYEQYF. For the CDR3, the DNA is TGCGCCAGCAGCTTGGCCCGGGGAACCTACGAGCAGTACTTC.

The rearrangement uses TRBV2 and TRBJ2-7; D remains unclear. The ends were cut back, 6 bases at V and 4 bases at J, with 16 bases in the middle. CDR3 size: 14 residues. Germline values: CDR1 SNHLY, CDR2 FYNNEI. In DNA, the CDR3 is TGTGCCAGCAGCGAATGGCAAGCCTCATACGAGCAGTACTTC. Amino acids: CASSEWQASYEQYF.

This chain connects TRBV18 to TRBJ1-2; the D gene is possibly TRBD1 (5 bases). Trimming cost V 5 bases and J 7 bases, with 14 bases left between them. The CDR3 is 13 residues long. The germline V gene encodes CDR1 KGHSH and CDR2 LQKENI. CDR3 sequence: CASSGGTNSGYTF. The CDR3 DNA is TGTGCCAGCTCAGGAGGGACTAATAGTGGCTACACCTTC.

The J gene is TRBJ1-3, the V gene TRBV6-1, with D perhaps matching TRBD1 (6 bases). CDR3 length: 15 residues. From germline, CDR1 is MNHNS and CDR2 SASEGT. The V gene lost 7 bases and the J gene lost 2 bases, with 15 bases spanning the gap. The CDR3: CASTTTGSAGNTIYF. As DNA, the CDR3 is TGTGCCAGCACCACCACAGGGAGTGCTGGAAACACCATATATTTT.

This chain links TRBV10-2 with TRBJ2-5, with 12 nucleotides matching TRBD2. The CDR3 is 18 amino acids. Germline V lookup: CDR1 WSHSY, CDR2 SAAADI. With V trimmed by 3 bases and J by 5 bases, 13 bases remained unmatched. Here the CDR3 reads CASSDRLAGAAGRETQYF. CDR3 nucleotide sequence: TGCGCCAGCAGTGACCGACTAGCGGGGGCGGCCGGGAGGGAGACCCAGTACTTC.

This chain uses TRBV5-1 with TRBJ1-3, with 9 bases identical to TRBD1. Germline V gene sequence: CDR1 SGHRS, CDR2 YFSETQ. There are 16 residues in the CDR3. J was trimmed by 4 bases and V by 4 bases; bases with no gene match: 9. The CDR3: CASSPVTGQGGNTIYF. In DNA form, the CDR3 reads TGCGCCAGCAGCCCCGTTACGGGACAGGGCGGAAACACCATATATTTT.

The genes are TRBV7-2 and TRBJ2-7; either TRBD1 or TRBD2 may supply D (5 bases each). This CDR3 region has 14 residues. V dropped 5 bases and J dropped 7 bases, with 18 bases sitting between them. The germline V gene has CDR1 SGHTA and CDR2 FQGNSA. This CDR3 is CASSEYRDVGEQYF. CDR3 coding DNA: TGTGCCAGCAGCGAGTACCGGGACGTAGGGGAGCAGTACTTC.

The J gene is TRBJ2-1, the V gene TRBV12-5; TRBD2 matches at 8 bases. After removal of 10 bases from V and 4 bases from J, the junction contained 6 bases not matched to a gene. CDR1 is LGHNT, CDR2 FRNRAP, per germline. This CDR3 has 13 residues. CDR3 amino acids: CATTRGVYNEQFF. DNA of the CDR3: TGTGCTACTACGCGGGGGGTATACAATGAGCAGTTCTTC.

The chain has TRBV6-1 and TRBJ1-5; tentatively, D is TRBD1 (6 bases). CDR3 length: 13 residues. CDR1 is MNHNS and CDR2 is SASEGT in the germline V gene. V was shortened by 6 bases and J by 7 bases, with 13 bases between the two germline ends. CDR3 sequence reads: CASRAAGEQPQHF. Here the CDR3 DNA reads TGTGCCAGCAGGGCTGCAGGGGAACAGCCCCAGCATTTT.

The count of this clone is one. The J gene is TRBJ1-2, the V gene TRBV6-5; D is uncertain. Germline V CDR1 and CDR2: MNHEY, SVGAGI. V gave up 6 bases and J gave up 4 bases, with 12 bases separating them. The CDR3 loop spans 13 amino acids. Written as DNA, the CDR3 is TGTGCCAGCAGCCGGACGTACTCCTATGGCTACACCTTC. Translating it yields CASSRTYSYGYTF.

The rearrangement joins TRBV14 to TRBJ1-1; unclear D gene. V gave up 8 bases and J gave up 1 base, with 11 bases separating them. The CDR3 has 13 amino acids. Germline assignment: CDR1 SGHDN and CDR2 FVKESK. The CDR3 DNA follows: TGTGCCAGCGCCACTTACCCGAACACTGAAGCTTTCTTT. Its translation: CASATYPNTEAFF.

The chain is built from TRBV5-5 and TRBJ2-5, with 11 bases that match TRBD2. The CDR3 spans 16 residues. The J segment lost 1 base and the V segment lost 1 base, leaving 3 bases of the junction unmatched. The germline V gene encodes CDR1 SGHKS and CDR2 YYEKEE (reference sequence). The CDR3 is CASSLPLAGGQETQYF. In nucleotides, the CDR3 is TGTGCCAGCAGCTTGCCCCTAGCGGGGGGCCAAGAGACCCAGTACTTC.

This chain links TRBV5-1 with TRBJ2-2; D may correspond to TRBD1 or TRBD2 (7 bases each). CDR1 is SGHRS and CDR2 is YFSETQ in the germline V gene. This CDR3 region has 17 residues. The germline V and J ends were trimmed by 3 bases and 4 bases, with 19 bases remaining between them. The CDR3 DNA sequence: TGCGCCAGCAGCTGGGGGGGACAGTTCGGATTCACCGGGGAGCTGTTTTTT. Amino acid sequence: CASSWGGQFGFTGELFF.

The chain links TRBV6-5 to TRBJ2-5; tentatively, D is TRBD1 (5 bases). The CDR3 sequence is 13 residues long. The V gene lost 6 bases and the J gene lost 5 bases, with 13 bases spanning the gap. Germline-derived CDR1 and CDR2 are MNHEY and SVGAGI. CDR3 residues: CASSLRVFETQYF. CDR3 in DNA: TGTGCCAGCAGCCTCAGGGTTTTTGAGACCCAGTACTTC.

This rearrangement joins TRBV7-9 to TRBJ1-1; D gene uncertain. Germline loops: CDR1 SEHNR, CDR2 FQNEAQ (reference sequence). This CDR3 is built from 13 residues. Between the trimmed V and J ends, which lost 2 bases and 3 bases, there was a span of 7 bases. The CDR3: CASSLRRDTEAFF. The DNA for the CDR3 is TGTGCCAGCAGCTTACGAAGGGACACTGAAGCTTTCTTT.

This chain connects TRBV9 to TRBJ2-2; possible D gene TRBD2, 5 bases. The CDR3 is made up of 15 amino acids. Germline V gene data show CDR1 as SGDLS and CDR2 as YYNGEE. V lost 5 bases, J lost 7 bases, and 18 bases lay in between. CDR3 region: CASRGDDGRGGELFF. The CDR3 nucleotides are TGTGCCAGCAGGGGAGACGACGGACGGGGCGGGGAGCTGTTTTTT.

The chain uses TRBV19 and TRBJ2-1, with D perhaps TRBD1 (6 bases). CDR3 length: 16 amino acids. Germline V gene data show CDR1 as LNHDA and CDR2 as SQIVND (reference sequence). V was trimmed by 2 bases and J by 5 bases, leaving 16 bases between them. The CDR3, as DNA: TGTGCCAGTAGTATATTGGGGGACACCTCTCACAATGAGCAGTTCTTC. Translation gives CASSILGDTSHNEQFF. Looking up the rest from reference TRBV19 and TRBJ2-1 gives the full variable domain: DGGITQSPKYLFRKEGQNVTLSCEQNLNHDAMYWYRQDPGQGLRLIYYSQIVNDFQKGDIAEGYSVSREKKESFPLTVTSAQKNPTAFYLCASSILGDTSHNEQFFGPGTRLTVL.

V usage is TRBV4-1 and J usage is TRBJ1-5, with D possibly TRBD1 on 6 matching bases. Trimming left V 3 bases short and J 2 bases short, with 8 bases between. The CDR3 consists of 14 residues. Germline CDR1 and CDR2: MGHRA and YSYEKL. The chain's CDR3 is CASSQGAGNQPQHF. For the CDR3, the DNA is TGCGCCAGCAGCCAGGGGGCCGGCAATCAGCCCCAGCATTTT.

This sequence joins TRBV7-2 and TRBJ2-5; 7 positions match TRBD1. The end of the DNA fits TRBJ2-7 better, so the J call may be wrong. Germline V gene data show CDR1 as SGHTA and CDR2 as FQGNSA. There are 14 residues in the CDR3. In DNA, the CDR3 is TGTGCCAGCAGCAAACAGGGGACGTTCGACGAGCAGTACTTC. This translates into CASSKQGTFDEQYF.

The gene calls are TRBV9 and TRBJ2-7; 13 positions match TRBD2. The V segment lost 4 bases and the J segment 6 bases; nucleotides outside the gene matches: 1. Per germline, CDR1 SGDLS and CDR2 YYNGEE. The CDR3 sequence is 13 residues long. The CDR3 DNA reads as TGTGCCAGCAGCAGGACTAGCGGGAGCGAGCAGTACTTC. Translated, it gives CASSRTSGSEQYF.

This clone appeared once. The rearrangement joins TRBV5-1 to TRBJ2-1, with a weak D call TRBD1 (7 bases). CDR3 length: 18 residues. Germline CDR1 is SGHRS and CDR2 is YFSETQ. V lost 4 bases to trimming and J lost 0 bases, with 20 bases between them. The CDR3: CASSPRPAGQNSYNEQFF. CDR3 in DNA: TGCGCCAGCAGCCCCCGTCCGGCGGGACAGAACTCCTACAATGAGCAGTTCTTC.

In its sample, this clone was seen once. V gene TRBV11-3 combines with J gene TRBJ2-5; D is unclear. Germline V gene data show CDR1 as SGHNT and CDR2 as YENEEA. CDR3 length: 13 amino acids. V was trimmed by 5 bases and J by 5 bases, leaving 12 bases between them. CDR3 in DNA: TGTGCCAGCAGCCCCCAAGCCCGCGAGACCCAGTACTTC. Its translation: CASSPQARETQYF.